Shown below are 2 T cell receptor beta chains from a single sample sequenced in a study of blood T cell repertoires in COVID-19. Here immunoSEQ multiplex PCR was the method, and the copy in TCRdb shows in-frame clones only, minus some. Among about 160,000 clones listed, 80% were seen once. Sequenced input: PBMCs or T cells enriched from blood (not recorded which). These receptors all come from a man aged 35 to 55 who had recovered from COVID-19.

The chain recombines TRBV29-1 with TRBJ2-3; D not resolved. Deletions cut 4 bases from V and 4 bases from J, with 15 bases between. CDR1 SQVTM and CDR2 ANQGSEA come from the germline V gene. The CDR3 totals 14 residues. The chain's CDR3 is CSVAVENVADTQYF. The CDR3 nucleotides are TGCAGCGTTGCCGTCGAGAACGTAGCAGATACGCAGTATTTT.

The chain is built from TRBV6-6 and TRBJ2-7; TRBD1 might be the D (6 bases). From germline, CDR1 is MNHNY and CDR2 SVGAGI (reference sequence). The CDR3 length is 13 residues. The V gene lost 8 bases and the J gene lost 1 base, with 12 bases spanning the gap. CDR3 region: CASLADSSYEQYF. CDR3 in DNA: TGTGCCAGCCTCGCGGACAGTTCCTACGAGCAGTACTTC.